A single sample is the source of the 20 T cell receptor beta chains below, sequenced in a study of spatial heterogeneity in lung cancer. Time point given: blood at routine non-recurrence follow-up after resection. One entry per CDR3 protein results from TCRdb running MiXCR on the 5' RACE reads. Of approximately 93,000 distinct CDR3 sequences listed, approximately 19% are singletons. Material: PBMCs, obtained at follow-up. The origin of the receptors is a male donor with early-stage non-small cell lung cancer.

The chain has TRBV12-1 and TRBJ1-1. TRBV12-1 is classified as a pseudogene. The CDR3 spans 13 residues. CDR3 region: CASSFEAYTEAFF. The CDR3 DNA reads as TGTGCCAGCAGCTTTGAGGCTTACACTGAAGCTTTCTTT.

The chain recombines TRBV24-1 with TRBJ1-2, with 7 positions matching TRBD1. The CDR3 has 14 amino acids. Trimming removed 5 bases from V and 4 bases from J; junction bases left unmatched: 6. Germline assignment: CDR1 KGHDR and CDR2 SFDVKD. The CDR3 DNA follows: TGTGCCACCAGTGCTCGACAGGGATCCTATGGCTACACCTTC. Translated: CATSARQGSYGYTF.

This clonotype was detected a few times. The CDR3 loop reads CASSPDAGGNGYTF. CDR3 sequence (DNA): TGTGCCAGCAGTCCTGACGCGGGGGGAAATGGCTACACCTTC. The chain couples TRBV7-9 to TRBJ1-2; D may be TRBD1 (5 bases). Germline V lookup: CDR1 SEHNR, CDR2 FQNEAQ (reference sequence). The CDR3 is 14 residues long. Trimming took 6 bases from V and 6 from J, leaving 17 bases between them.

This clonotype has ten or more counts. The J gene is TRBJ2-1, the V gene TRBV24-1; D not resolved. Germline CDR1 reads KGHDR; CDR2 reads SFDVKD. V was trimmed by 1 base and J by 7 bases, leaving 4 bases between them. The CDR3 contains 12 residues. The CDR3, as DNA: TGTGCCACCAGTGATTTAAAAAATGAGCAGTTCTTC. Translation: CATSDLKNEQFF.

This clonotype was observed a handful of times. This sequence joins TRBV24-1 and TRBJ2-7; possible D gene TRBD1, 6 bases. The CDR3 totals 14 residues. V dropped 5 bases and J dropped 2 bases, with 12 bases sitting between them. Germline loops: CDR1 KGHDR, CDR2 SFDVKD. DNA of the CDR3: TGTGCCACCAGTGCCCTCGACAGGCCCTACGAGCAGTACTTC. It encodes CATSALDRPYEQYF.

The V and J genes are TRBV5-1 and TRBJ2-3; 9 bases line up with TRBD2. Looked up from germline, CDR1 is SGHRS and CDR2 is YFSETQ. The CDR3 covers 15 residues. Trimming removed 0 bases from V and 8 bases from J; junction bases left unmatched: 7. The DNA of the CDR3 is TGCGCCAGCAGCTTGGCTAGCGGGAAGACTACTACGCAGTATTTT. It yields the protein CASSLASGKTTTQYF.

This clonotype was counted many times. J is TRBJ2-5 and V is TRBV11-2, with D uncertain. The V end was cut by 3 bases, the J end by 5 bases, with 13 bases between. Germline loops: CDR1 SGHAT, CDR2 FQNNGV. This CDR3 is built from 14 residues. The CDR3 DNA sequence: TGTGCCAGCAGCTTCGGCGCCGTGGGGGAGACCCAGTACTTC. Protein: CASSFGAVGETQYF.

V usage is TRBV29-1 and J usage is TRBJ1-3, with D possibly being TRBD1 (5 bases). Germline V CDR1 and CDR2: SQVTM, ANQGSEA. V lost 6 bases and J 0 bases, leaving 15 bases between the germline ends. The CDR3 is 15 amino acids. CDR3 in DNA: TGCAGCGTCTTCCCCTGGACAACCTCTGGAAACACCATATATTTT. Its protein is CSVFPWTTSGNTIYF.

This clonotype has more than one count but fewer than ten. DNA of the CDR3: TGTGCCAGCACTCCCGCGGGGGGGCGCAGGAATACGCAGTATTTT. Its protein product is CASTPAGGRRNTQYF. This chain uses TRBV27 with TRBJ2-3; 9 bases match TRBD2. Trimming at V came to 7 bases and at J to 7 bases, leaving 12 bases not matched to a gene. Germline assignment: CDR1 MNHEY and CDR2 SMNVEV (reference sequence). CDR3 length: 15 amino acids.

The chain employs TRBV18 and TRBJ2-7; a possible D gene is TRBD2 (6 bases). With 6 bases removed from V and 5 bases from J, the gap between germline ends came to 14 bases. Germline V gives CDR1 KGHSH, CDR2 LQKENI. The CDR3 has 13 amino acids. CDR3 sequence reads: CASSLNREDEQYF. The CDR3 nucleotides are TGTGCCAGCTCCCTGAATAGGGAGGACGAGCAGTACTTC.

This clonotype was seen a handful of times. The chain employs TRBV9 and TRBJ1-2; TRBD1 agrees at 8 bases. Germline CDR1 and CDR2: SGDLS and YYNGEE. The J segment lost 6 bases and the V segment lost 0 bases, leaving 4 bases of the junction unmatched. The CDR3 covers 14 residues. The CDR3 DNA reads TGTGCCAGCAGCGTAGTTCAGGACAGGGATGGCTACACCTTC. Its translation is CASSVVQDRDGYTF.

The chain is built from TRBV7-2 and TRBJ1-3; 9 bases match TRBD1. V was pared by 5 bases and J by 0 bases, with 5 bases of the junction left unmatched. The germline gives CDR1 SGHTA, CDR2 FQGNSA. CDR3 size: 16 residues. This CDR3 is CASSAQQGASGNTIYF. The CDR3 region has the DNA TGTGCCAGCAGCGCCCAACAGGGGGCCTCTGGAAACACCATATATTTT.

This clonotype has just a few counts. The chain links TRBV20-1 to TRBJ1-5, with TRBD1 matching 8 bases. Germline V gene data show CDR1 as DFQATT and CDR2 as SNEGSKA (reference sequence). The CDR3 consists of 14 residues. The V segment lost 0 bases and the J segment 4 bases; nucleotides outside the gene matches: 2. The CDR3 loop is CSARERTGNQPQHF. Written as DNA, the CDR3 is TGCAGTGCTAGAGAACGGACAGGGAATCAGCCCCAGCATTTT.

V and J are TRBV12-3 or TRBV12-4 and TRBJ2-3; D may be TRBD2 (6 bases). The germline V and J ends were trimmed by 5 bases and 0 bases, with 18 bases remaining between them. The CDR3 consists of 17 residues. The CDR3 DNA is TGTGCCAGCAGTAACCTCCTCCGTGGGGGGAGCACAGATACGCAGTATTTT. It encodes CASSNLLRGGSTDTQYF.

The chain employs TRBV9 and TRBJ1-5; a possible D gene is TRBD1 (6 bases). The length of the CDR3 is 16 residues. Trimming cost V 0 bases and J 2 bases, with 12 bases left between them. Germline assignment: CDR1 SGDLS and CDR2 YYNGEE. The CDR3 DNA sequence: TGTGCCAGCAGCGTAGGGGAGGGGGAAGGCAATCAGCCCCAGCATTTT. It translates to CASSVGEGEGNQPQHF.

This sequence joins TRBV19 and TRBJ1-1; D perhaps matches TRBD1 (6 bases). Germline CDR1 reads LNHDA; CDR2 reads SQIVND (reference sequence). Trimming left V 6 bases short and J 6 bases short, with 17 bases between. The CDR3 is made up of 14 amino acids. DNA of the CDR3: TGTGCCAGTAGGGACAGTCTTCAGGGCTCTGAAGCTTTCTTT. It is translated as CASRDSLQGSEAFF.

The chain employs TRBV15 and TRBJ2-4, with D possibly being TRBD1 or TRBD2 (5 bases each). The V gene's germline CDR1 is LNHNV and CDR2 YYDKDF (reference sequence). V lost 8 bases to trimming and J lost 7 bases, with 18 bases between them. The CDR3 is 14 residues long. CDR3 bases: TGTGCCACCCGAGGGGACGCCGCCGGGAACATTCAGTACTTC. Amino acid sequence: CATRGDAAGNIQYF.

The chain employs TRBV7-2 and TRBJ2-2, with 9 positions matching TRBD1. Trimming removed 1 base from V and 2 bases from J; junction bases left unmatched: 2. CDR3 length equals 16 residues. Germline CDR1 is SGHTA and CDR2 is FQGNSA. In nucleotides, the CDR3 is TGTGCCAGCAGCTTAGGACAGGGGGTAAACACCGGGGAGCTGTTTTTT. It specifies CASSLGQGVNTGELFF.

This clonotype was counted only a few times. V is TRBV12-3 or TRBV12-4 and J is TRBJ1-5; 10 bases match TRBD1. The junction had 3 bases not matched to a gene; V was cut back by 6 bases and J by 1 base. This CDR3 is built from 15 residues. CDR3 nucleotide sequence: TGTGCCAGCAGGGGGACAGGGGCGAGCAATCAGCCCCAGCATTTT. Amino acids: CASRGTGASNQPQHF.

The table lists this clonotype with many counts. This chain uses TRBV12-3 or TRBV12-4 with TRBJ2-1; tentative D call: TRBD2 (6 bases). The ends were cut back, 7 bases at V and 4 bases at J, with 17 bases in the middle. CDR3 size: 15 residues. The CDR3 DNA reads as TGTGCCAGCACCGCGGATAGCGGAGGGTACAATGAGCAGTTCTTC. Residues: CASTADSGGYNEQFF.